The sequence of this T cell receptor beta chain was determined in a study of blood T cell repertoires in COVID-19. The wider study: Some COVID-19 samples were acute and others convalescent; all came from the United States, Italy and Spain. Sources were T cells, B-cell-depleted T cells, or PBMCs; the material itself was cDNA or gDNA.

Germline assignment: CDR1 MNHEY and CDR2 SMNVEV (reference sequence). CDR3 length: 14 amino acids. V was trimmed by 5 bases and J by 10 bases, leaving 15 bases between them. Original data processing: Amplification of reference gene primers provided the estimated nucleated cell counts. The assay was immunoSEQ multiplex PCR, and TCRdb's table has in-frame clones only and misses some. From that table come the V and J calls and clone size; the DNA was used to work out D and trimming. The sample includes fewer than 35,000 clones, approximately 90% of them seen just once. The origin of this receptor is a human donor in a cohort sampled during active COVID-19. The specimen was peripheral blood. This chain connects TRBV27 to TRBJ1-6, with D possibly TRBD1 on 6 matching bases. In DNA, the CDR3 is TGTGCCAGCAGTCAGTACAGGGAAACCTCACCCCTCCACTTT. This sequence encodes CASSQYRETSPLHF.